The clone carrying this T cell receptor (beta chain) was counted only a few times. The CDR3 consists of 12 residues. Trimming shortened V by 6 bases and J by 4 bases, and 9 bases separated the two germline ends. Germline lookup yields CDR1 LNHDA and CDR2 SQIVND (reference sequence). The entry originates in a study of beta chain features in type 1 diabetes. Expressed TCRB transcripts were sequenced because the entire RNA isolate underwent reverse transcription. The protocol was immunoSEQ multiplex PCR, while the TCRdb copy is restricted to in-frame clones and leaves out a portion. This sample yields about 220,000 clones, of which roughly 10% are seen a single time; approximately 1.4% belongs to the top ten.

V gene TRBV19 combines with J gene TRBJ1-2; D remains ambiguous. The source material was central memory CD4+ T cells from blood. The receptor comes from a young man in good health. The chain's CDR3 is CASSDNSYGYTF. CDR3 sequence (DNA): TGTGCCAGTAGCGACAACAGCTATGGCTACACCTTC.